The rows below give T cell receptor beta chains drawn from one sample of a study of blood T cell repertoires in COVID-19. Repertoires were generated with immunoSEQ multiplex PCR, while TCRdb's copy carries only in-frame clones and drops some. Of about 260,000 clones listed, approximately 91% are singletons. Sequenced sample: peripheral blood. Receptors were obtained from a young woman with COVID-19, enrolled during active disease. CDR3s include the opening cysteine and the closing phenylalanine or tryptophan. The D gene is left open where the match is weak. Rows may omit the clone size; those that give it use once, few, many or a size class.

>TRBV2|TRBD1|.|TRBJ2-5
CASKVDRGPGETQYF
TGTGCCAGCAAGGTGGACAGGGGCCCCGGAGAGACCCAGTACTTC
>TRBV24-1|.|.|TRBJ1-5
CATSGSTSNQPQHF
TGTGCCACCAGTGGCTCTACTAGCAATCAGCCCCAGCATTTT
>TRBV19|TRBD1|once|TRBJ1-5
CASSKRGQGDRQPQHF
TGTGCCAGTAGTAAGCGCGGACAGGGGGACCGGCAGCCCCAGCATTTT
>TRBV7-6|TRBD1|.|TRBJ1-4
CASSLTGGREKLFF
TGTGCCAGCAGCTTAACAGGGGGAAGGGAAAAACTGTTTTTT
>TRBV3-1/TRBV3-2|.|.|TRBJ1-1
CASSSRVPNTEAFF
TGTGCCAGCAGCTCCAGGGTGCCGAACACTGAAGCTTTCTTT
>TRBV6-5|.|.|TRBJ1-2
CASSYSGGADYGYTF
TGTGCCAGCAGTTACTCGGGGGGGGCGGACTATGGCTACACCTTC
>TRBV2|.|.|TRBJ1-5
CASSEWAVQGPQHF
TGTGCCAGCAGTGAATGGGCAGTTCAAGGGCCCCAGCATTTT
>TRBV28|TRBD1|.|TRBJ2-7
CASSLDRGHEQYF
TGTGCCAGCAGCCTGGACAGGGGCCACGAGCAGTACTTC
>TRBV7-6|.|.|TRBJ2-7
CASSWDTSSYEQYF
TGTGCCAGCAGCTGGGACACGAGCTCCTACGAGCAGTACTTC
>TRBV9|TRBD1|.|TRBJ1-3
CASSTGVNTIYF
TGTGCCAGCAGCACAGGGGTAAACACCATATATTTT
>TRBV19|TRBD1|.|TRBJ1-2
CASSITGTGKLGYTF
TGTGCCAGTAGTATTACCGGGACAGGGAAGCTTGGCTACACCTTC
>TRBV7-6|.|.|TRBJ2-1
CASSLAAGSVYEQFF
TGTGCCAGCAGCTTAGCGGCCGGGAGTGTCTATGAGCAGTTCTTC
>TRBV5-1|TRBD1|.|TRBJ2-7
CASSLLGTANYEQYF
TGCGCCAGCAGCTTACTAGGGACAGCAAACTACGAGCAGTACTTC
>TRBV6-5|TRBD1|once|TRBJ1-4
CASSTDRDEKLFF
TGTGCCAGCAGTACGGACAGGGATGAAAAACTGTTTTTT
>TRBV30|TRBD1|few|TRBJ1-4
CAWSGQGREKLFF
TGTGCCTGGAGTGGACAGGGGAGGGAAAAACTGTTTTTT
>TRBV6-5|.|.|TRBJ1-5
CASSPETGQNQPQHF
TGTGCCAGCAGTCCTGAAACAGGGCAGAATCAGCCCCAGCATTTT
>TRBV2|TRBD1|.|TRBJ1-3
CASRGAQGAYSGNTIYF
TGTGCCAGCAGGGGAGCACAGGGGGCTTACTCTGGAAACACCATATATTTT
>TRBV7-9|TRBD1|once|TRBJ1-5
CASSLAGGRQHF
TGTGCCAGCAGCTTAGCAGGGGGCCGTCAGCATTTT
>TRBV5-5|TRBD1|few|TRBJ2-7
CASSLQTGNGYEQYF
TGTGCCAGCAGCCTACAGACAGGGAACGGGTACGAGCAGTACTTC
>TRBV7-8|.|.|TRBJ1-1
CASSLVGSTEAFF
TGTGCCAGCAGCTTAGTGGGGAGCACTGAAGCTTTCTTT
>TRBV30|TRBD1|.|TRBJ1-1
CAWSAGTANAFF
TGTGCCTGGAGCGCCGGGACAGCGAATGCTTTCTTT
>TRBV4-3|.|.|TRBJ2-7
CASSHYHTGYEQYF
TGCGCCAGCAGCCATTATCACACGGGCTACGAGCAGTACTTC
>TRBV7-9|TRBD1|once|TRBJ2-2
CASSFLGQGRTGELFF
TGTGCCAGCAGCTTCCTAGGACAGGGCCGCACCGGGGAGCTGTTTTTT
>TRBV24-1|.|once|TRBJ2-1
CATSFGSTEFF
TGTGCCACCAGTTTTGGGAGTACGGAGTTCTTC
>TRBV7-9|TRBD1|.|TRBJ2-5
CASSLGQAQGETQYF
TGTGCCAGCAGCTTGGGACAGGCCCAGGGAGAGACCCAGTACTTC
>TRBV19|TRBD2|.|TRBJ2-1
CASSTSATFSEQFF
TGTGCCAGTAGCACTAGCGCCACATTCAGTGAGCAGTTCTTC
>TRBV5-4|.|.|TRBJ2-5
CASSLVNQETQYF
TGTGCCAGCAGCTTGGTTAATCAAGAGACCCAGTACTTC
>TRBV6-6|.|.|TRBJ1-5
CASSYRESQHF
TGTGCCAGCAGTTACCGGGAGTCCCAGCATTTT
>TRBV5-1|.|once|TRBJ2-5
CASTGFQETQYF
TGCGCCAGCACGGGATTCCAAGAGACCCAGTACTTC
>TRBV2|.|.|TRBJ1-1
CASSEAATRNTEAFF
TGTGCCAGCAGTGAAGCGGCCACCCGAAACACTGAAGCTTTCTTT
>TRBV27|.|.|TRBJ2-2
CASSPPGGGSPGELFF
TGTGCCAGCAGTCCGCCCGGGGGCGGGAGCCCCGGGGAGCTGTTTTTT
>TRBV2|TRBD1|.|TRBJ1-1
CASSTGVSFF
TGTGCCAGCAGTACAGGGGTCTCTTTCTTT